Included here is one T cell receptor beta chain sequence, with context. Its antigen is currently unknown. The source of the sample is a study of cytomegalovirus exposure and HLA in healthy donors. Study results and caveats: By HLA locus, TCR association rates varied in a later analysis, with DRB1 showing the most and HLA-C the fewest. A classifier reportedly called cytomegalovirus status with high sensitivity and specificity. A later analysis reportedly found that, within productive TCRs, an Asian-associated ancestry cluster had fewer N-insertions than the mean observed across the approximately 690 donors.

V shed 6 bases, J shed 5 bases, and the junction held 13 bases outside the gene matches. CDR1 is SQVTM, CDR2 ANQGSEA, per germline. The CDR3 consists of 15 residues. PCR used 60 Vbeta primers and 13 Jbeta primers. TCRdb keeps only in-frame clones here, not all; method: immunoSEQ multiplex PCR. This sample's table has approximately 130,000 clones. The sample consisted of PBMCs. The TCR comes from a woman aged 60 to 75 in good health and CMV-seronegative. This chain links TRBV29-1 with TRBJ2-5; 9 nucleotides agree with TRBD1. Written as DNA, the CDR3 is TGCAGCGTGGCCGGACAGGGGATATTCAGTGAGACCCAGTACTTC. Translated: CSVAGQGIFSETQYF.